These T cell receptor beta chains were read from a single sample in a study of T cells in Graves' hyperthyroidism and ophthalmopathy. TCRdb reprocessed the multiplex PCR reads via MiXCR and lists one record per CDR3 protein. This sample has about 600,000 distinct CDR3 sequences, with about 16% found just once. The specimen sequenced was blood. These receptors all come from a middle-aged woman with Graves' ophthalmopathy. Each CDR3 is given with its conserved first and last residue. D genes are given only for firm matches. Clone size is given for some rows only: seen once, a few or many times, or a class if the clone is expanded.

clone size	V gene	J gene	D gene	CDR3 DNA	CDR3 protein
.	TRBV20-1	TRBJ2-3	.	TGCAGTGCTAGAGATGAACAGGGTGTACTCACAGATACGCAGTATTTT	CSARDEQGVLTDTQYF
many	TRBV5-1	TRBJ2-1	TRBD1	TGCGCCAGCAGCTTGGACCCCGGGACAGCTAACAATGAGCAGTTCTTC	CASSLDPGTANNEQFF
.	TRBV20-1	TRBJ1-5	.	TGCAGTGCTAGACCAAATACAGGTGACGGCAATCAGCCCCAGCATTTT	CSARPNTGDGNQPQHF
many	TRBV5-1	TRBJ1-1	.	TGCGCCAGCAGCTTGGTGGGCACCTCGAACACTGAAGCTTTCTTT	CASSLVGTSNTEAFF
few	TRBV10-3	TRBJ1-2	TRBD1	TGTGCCATCAGCGCCGACAGGGATTCGGATGGCTACACCTTC	CAISADRDSDGYTF
few	TRBV7-9	TRBJ1-2	.	TGTGCCAGCGGCTTAAGGGGGACATCTTATGGCTACACCTTC	CASGLRGTSYGYTF
few	TRBV20-1	TRBJ1-3	.	TGCAGTGCTAGAGGGCCCGGGGGTATTGGAAACACCATATATTTT	CSARGPGGIGNTIYF
few	TRBV12-3/TRBV12-4	TRBJ2-2	.	TGTGCCAGCAGTTTAAGTGTATCCGACGGGGAGCTGCTTTTT	CASSLSVSDGELLF
many	TRBV28	TRBJ2-3	.	TGTGCCAGCACCCCGCGAGAGGTTTACACAGATACGCAGTATTTT	CASTPREVYTDTQYF
many	TRBV12-5	TRBJ2-3	TRBD1	TGTGCTAGTGCCGAGGGGGCCCGCACAGATACGCAGTATTTT	CASAEGARTDTQYF
many	TRBV6-1	TRBJ2-5	.	TGTGCCAGCAGTCGCGTTGGCAGGGGTGCGGAGACCCAGTACTTC	CASSRVGRGAETQYF
many	TRBV6-1	TRBJ2-5	.	TGTGCCAGCATGGCCTCGCGGCTGGAAGAGACCCAGTACTTC	CASMASRLEETQYF
many	TRBV11-2	TRBJ2-1	.	TGTGCCAGCAGCTTAGAAAGACAATCGAGCTCCTACAATGAGCAGTTCTTC	CASSLERQSSSYNEQFF
many	TRBV30	TRBJ2-2	.	TGTGCCTGGAGTGCCCTTCAGCGACTCGGGGAGCTGTTTTTT	CAWSALQRLGELFF
.	TRBV20-1	TRBJ2-2	.	TGCAGTGCTAGAGATGGGGGTGACGGGGAGCTGTTTTTT	CSARDGGDGELFF
few	TRBV3-1	TRBJ1-3	.	TGTGCCAGCAGCCAAGGCGCAAGCTCTGGAAACACCATATATTTT	CASSQGASSGNTIYF